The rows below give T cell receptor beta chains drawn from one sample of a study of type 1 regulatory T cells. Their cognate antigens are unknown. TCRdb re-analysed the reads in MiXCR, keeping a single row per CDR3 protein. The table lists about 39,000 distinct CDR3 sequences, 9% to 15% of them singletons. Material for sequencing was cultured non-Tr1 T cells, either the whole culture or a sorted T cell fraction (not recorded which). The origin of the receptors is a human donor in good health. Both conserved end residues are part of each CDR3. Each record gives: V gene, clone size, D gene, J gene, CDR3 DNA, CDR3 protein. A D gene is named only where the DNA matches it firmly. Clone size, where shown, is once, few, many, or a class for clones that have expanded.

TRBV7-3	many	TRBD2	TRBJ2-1	TGTGCCAGCAGCCCCTCCCTAGCGGGACAGAATGAGCAGTTCTTC	CASSPSLAGQNEQFF
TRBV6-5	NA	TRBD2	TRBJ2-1	TGTGCCAGCCAAGAAACTAGCGGGAGTTACAATGAGCAGTTCTTC	CASQETSGSYNEQFF
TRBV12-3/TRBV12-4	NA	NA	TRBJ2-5	TGTGCCAGCAGTTTGAAAGAGACCCAGTACTTC	CASSLKETQYF
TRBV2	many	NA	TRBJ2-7	TGTGCCAGCGAACGGGCGGGACAGACCTACGAGCAGTACTTC	CASERAGQTYEQYF
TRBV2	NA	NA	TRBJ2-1	TGTGCCAGCAGTTTCGCACTAGGCAATGAGCAGTTCTTC	CASSFALGNEQFF
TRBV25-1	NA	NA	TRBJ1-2	TGTGCCAGCAGTGCTAGGCACCCCGGCGCAGGGTATGATGGCTACACCTTC	CASSARHPGAGYDGYTF
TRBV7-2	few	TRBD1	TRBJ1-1	TGTGCCAGCAGCTTAAAGGGGGCGGGAGTGGACACTGAAGCTTTCTTT	CASSLKGAGVDTEAFF
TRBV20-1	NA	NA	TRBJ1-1	TGCAGTGCTAGACCACAGGTTGCTGAAGCTTTCTTT	CSARPQVAEAFF
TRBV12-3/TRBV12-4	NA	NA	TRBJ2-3	TGTGCCAGCAGTTTTCCTGAGCTCGGCACAGATACGCAGTATTTT	CASSFPELGTDTQYF
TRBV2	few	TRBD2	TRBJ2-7	TGTGCCAGCAAGGGTACTAGCGGGAGGTCCCGCGAGCAGTACTTC	CASKGTSGRSREQYF
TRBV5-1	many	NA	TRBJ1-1	TGCGCCAGCAGCTCGGGGGGCAGGGTTGGTGTGAACACTGAAGCTTTCTTT	CASSSGGRVGVNTEAFF
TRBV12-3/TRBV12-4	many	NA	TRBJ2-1	TGTGCCAGCACAGGGAGCGTAACCTACAATGAGCAGTTCTTC	CASTGSVTYNEQFF
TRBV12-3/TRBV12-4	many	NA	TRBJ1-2	TGTGCCAGCAGTTTATCAGGATACTATGGCTACACCTTC	CASSLSGYYGYTF
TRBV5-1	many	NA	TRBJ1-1	TGCGCCAGCAGTCGACAGGTGGCTACATCTGAAGCTTTCTTT	CASSRQVATSEAFF
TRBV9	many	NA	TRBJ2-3	TGTGCCAGCTCTAGTTCCCTGCGGAGCACAGATACGCAGTATTTT	CASSSSLRSTDTQYF
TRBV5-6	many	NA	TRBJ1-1	TGTGCCAGCAGAAATCCGAACACTGAAGCTTTCTTT	CASRNPNTEAFF
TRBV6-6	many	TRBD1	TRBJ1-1	TGTGCCAGCAGTTATACAGGGGAGAACACTGAAGCTTTCTTT	CASSYTGENTEAFF
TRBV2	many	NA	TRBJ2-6	TGTGCCAGCGATCAGATAGGCTCTGGGGCCAACGTCCTGACTTTC	CASDQIGSGANVLTF
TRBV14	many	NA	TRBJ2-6	TGTGCCAGCAGTCCTGGGGGATCTGGGGCCAACGTCCTGACTTTC	CASSPGGSGANVLTF
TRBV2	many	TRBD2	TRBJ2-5	TGTGCCAGCAGTGGGACTAGCGGGGGAGAGACCCAGTACTTC	CASSGTSGGETQYF
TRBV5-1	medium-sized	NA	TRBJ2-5	TGCGCCAGCAGCTTGGTTGGTGAGACCCAGTACTTC	CASSLVGETQYF
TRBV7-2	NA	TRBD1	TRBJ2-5	TGTGCCAGCAGACCACCGGGACAGGGCGAGACCCAGTACTTC	CASRPPGQGETQYF
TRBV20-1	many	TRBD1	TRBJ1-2	TGCAGTGCCTATGACAGGGGGCGAGGCTATGGCTACACCTTC	CSAYDRGRGYGYTF
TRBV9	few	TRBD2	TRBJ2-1	TGTGCCAGCAGCGCCATGGGACTAGCGGCCTACAATGAGCAGTTCTTC	CASSAMGLAAYNEQFF
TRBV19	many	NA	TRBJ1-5	TGTGCCAGTAGTGCACAGGGACGCAGCCAGCCCCAGCATTTT	CASSAQGRSQPQHF
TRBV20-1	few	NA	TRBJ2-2	TGCAGTGCTAGAGATTTAAGGGGAACCGGGGAGCTGTTTTTT	CSARDLRGTGELFF
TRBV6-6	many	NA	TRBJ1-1	TGTGCCAGCAGTTACCCCACGGGGGACACTGAAGCTTTCTTT	CASSYPTGDTEAFF
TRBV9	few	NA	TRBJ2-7	TGTGCCAGCAGCGTGATTGGGGAAGGCGAGCAGTACTTC	CASSVIGEGEQYF
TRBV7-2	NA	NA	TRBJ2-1	TGTGCCAGCAGCTTAGATTTGGCGGGACAGCAGTTCTTC	CASSLDLAGQQFF
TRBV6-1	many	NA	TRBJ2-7	TGTGCCAGCAGTGTAGCCCCCGGGGATTCCTACGAGCAGTACTTC	CASSVAPGDSYEQYF
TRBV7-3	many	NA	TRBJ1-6	TGTGCCAGCAGCTCCAGGGCGACTAATTCACCCCTCCACTTT	CASSSRATNSPLHF
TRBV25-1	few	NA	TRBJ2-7	TGTGCCAGCGGGAGTTATGGCTACGAGCAGTACTTC	CASGSYGYEQYF
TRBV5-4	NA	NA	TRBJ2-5	TGTGCCAGCAGCTGGCGGGGAAATCAAGAGACCCAGTACTTC	CASSWRGNQETQYF
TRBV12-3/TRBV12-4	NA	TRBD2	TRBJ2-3	TGTGCCAGCAGTCCGCGGGAGAGGGCAGATACGCAGTATTTT	CASSPRERADTQYF
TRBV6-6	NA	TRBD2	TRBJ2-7	TGTGCCAGCAGGGGCGGCGGGAGCGCGAACGAGCAGTACTTC	CASRGGGSANEQYF
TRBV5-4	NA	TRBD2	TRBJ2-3	TGTGCCAGCAGCTTGGCCGTTTTTGGACTAGCGGGGCCAGATACGCAGTATTTT	CASSLAVFGLAGPDTQYF
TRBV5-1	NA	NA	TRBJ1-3	TGCGCCAGCAGCCCTCAACGGGCCGGCTCTGGAAACTCCATATATTTT	CASSPQRAGSGNSIYF
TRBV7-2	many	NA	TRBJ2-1	TGTGCCAGCAGTACAGGCGGCCAGCATTACAATGAGCAGTTCTTC	CASSTGGQHYNEQFF
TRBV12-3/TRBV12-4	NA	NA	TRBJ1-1	TGTGCCAGCAGTTTTGAGGCAGGGCCCATGGGCACTGAAGCTTTCTTT	CASSFEAGPMGTEAFF
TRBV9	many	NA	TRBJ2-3	TGTGCCAGCAGCGCCCGGGACCCCGGCACAGATACGCAGTATTTT	CASSARDPGTDTQYF
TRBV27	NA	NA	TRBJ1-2	TGTGCCAGCAGCAAGACTGGGGACTACGGCCACACCTTC	CASSKTGDYGHTF
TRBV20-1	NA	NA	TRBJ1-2	TGCAGTGCTAGAGAGACAGATACCTCGGGCGGCTACACCTTC	CSARETDTSGGYTF
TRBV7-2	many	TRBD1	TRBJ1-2	TGTGCCACGGGGAGGGGGCGCAACTATGGCTACACCTTC	CATGRGRNYGYTF
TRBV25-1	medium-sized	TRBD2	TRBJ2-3	TGTGCCACGACTAGCGGGAGGGTGGATACGCAGTATTTT	CATTSGRVDTQYF
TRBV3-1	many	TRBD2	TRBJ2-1	TGTGCCAGCAGCCAAGATCCAGGCGGGAGGGCATTCAATGAGCAGTTCTTC	CASSQDPGGRAFNEQFF
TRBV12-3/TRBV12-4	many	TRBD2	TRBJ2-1	TGTGCCAGCAGGGTAGCGGGATTCTCCTACAATGAGCAGTTCTTC	CASRVAGFSYNEQFF
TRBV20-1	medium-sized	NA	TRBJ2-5	TGCAGTGCCATTGACCCGTTTCAAGAGACCCAGTACTTC	CSAIDPFQETQYF
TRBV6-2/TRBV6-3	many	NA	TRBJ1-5	TGTGCCAGCAGCCTATCCGGGGGTGACAATCAGCCCCAGCATTTT	CASSLSGGDNQPQHF
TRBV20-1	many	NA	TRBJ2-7	TGCAGTGCTCGACTTCTCGAGCAGTACTTC	CSARLLEQYF
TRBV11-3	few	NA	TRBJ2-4	TGTGCCAGCAGCTCAAACATTCAGTACTTC	CASSSNIQYF